This section outlines one TCR beta chain sequence together with its context. No antigen is known for it. No per-base quality is available; no much larger clone lies one base away. This sample is drawn from a study of blood T cell repertoires in COVID-19 (dated by TCRdb to 2019 to 2021). At the level of the whole study: Collaborator samples came from the United States, Italy and Spain and covered acute and convalescent phases of COVID-19. Where available, HLA class I and class II types were taken from metadata supplied by the sample provider and were not determined by assay-based typing. A freely available public database, intended as a resource for researchers studying the immune response to SARS-CoV-2, is where the repertoires were released. Subjects who had been exposed to COVID-19, were actively infected with it, or had recovered from it provided the deeply sampled blood TCRbeta repertoires that made up the dataset. The material from the prospective study consisted of cDNA or gDNA derived from T cells, B-cell-depleted T cells, or PBMCs. Sample metadata almost always included a de-identified subject ID, COVID-19 status, age in years and sex. The samples were drawn from the first 160 participants of the ongoing ImmuneRACE study and from over 950 subjects provided by 6 global collaborators.

V ends up 2 bases short and J 7 bases short, with an unmatched junction base count of 11. For CDR1 and CDR2, the germline V gene lists KGHSH and LQKENI. Including cysteine and phenylalanine, the CDR3 has 17 amino acids. Only the CDR3 portion is preserved as DNA: 51 bases, with reading frame beginning at the first base. In the prospective study, participants were roughly 18 to 89 years old, resided in about two dozen geographic areas of the United States, and were enrolled through a virtual design. In the prospective study, cohorts were assigned on the basis of participant-reported clinical history obtained from a screening survey and a study questionnaire. Recovered participants in ImmuneRACE Cohort 3 were defined by two consecutive negative NP/OP PCR tests, clearance by a healthcare professional, or resolution of symptoms. In the prospective study, mobile phlebotomists collected whole blood, serum and a nasopharyngeal or oropharyngeal swab from each participant. Over a roughly 2-month period, participants in the prospective study had the option of providing additional blood draws and questionnaires. Before DNA extraction, blood samples from the prospective study were shipped at room temperature or frozen.

The paper's findings and limits, for the study overall: The quantity of clinical and demographic metadata differed by source and by participant and was supplied without curation.

TCRbeta CDR3 regions were amplified from genomic DNA by means of the immunoSEQ Assay, a bias-controlled multiplex PCR. As for the authors' bioinformatics: Within the assay, amplification of reference gene primers was used to estimate how many nucleated cells each sample contained. To quantify the absolute abundance of each unique TCRbeta CDR3 rearrangement, sequence reads were collapsed and filtered. Productive Simpson clonality was computed per sample as the square root of Simpson's diversity index over productive rearrangements. TCRdb limited this immuneACCESS table to in-frame rearrangements with V and J called. A share of clones is missing; checked studies link under half to unresolved V genes, and the rest is unexplained. The V and J calls and clone size were taken over from that table, and D and trimming were inferred from the DNA. The sample table holds some 150,000 clones, of which 86% were seen once. The biggest ten clones account for more than 3.5% of the sample.

This receptor chain uses TRBV18 and TRBJ1-4, and TRBD1 matches 9 of the central bases. The sample taken for sequencing was PBMCs or T cells enriched from blood (not recorded which). This sequence originates from a man in his fifties or sixties who had recovered from COVID-19. The CDR3 region reads CASSPKAGQGRFEKLFF. The DNA reads as follows: TGTGCCAGCTCACCAAAGGCGGGACAGGGTAGATTTGAAAAACTGTTTTTT.